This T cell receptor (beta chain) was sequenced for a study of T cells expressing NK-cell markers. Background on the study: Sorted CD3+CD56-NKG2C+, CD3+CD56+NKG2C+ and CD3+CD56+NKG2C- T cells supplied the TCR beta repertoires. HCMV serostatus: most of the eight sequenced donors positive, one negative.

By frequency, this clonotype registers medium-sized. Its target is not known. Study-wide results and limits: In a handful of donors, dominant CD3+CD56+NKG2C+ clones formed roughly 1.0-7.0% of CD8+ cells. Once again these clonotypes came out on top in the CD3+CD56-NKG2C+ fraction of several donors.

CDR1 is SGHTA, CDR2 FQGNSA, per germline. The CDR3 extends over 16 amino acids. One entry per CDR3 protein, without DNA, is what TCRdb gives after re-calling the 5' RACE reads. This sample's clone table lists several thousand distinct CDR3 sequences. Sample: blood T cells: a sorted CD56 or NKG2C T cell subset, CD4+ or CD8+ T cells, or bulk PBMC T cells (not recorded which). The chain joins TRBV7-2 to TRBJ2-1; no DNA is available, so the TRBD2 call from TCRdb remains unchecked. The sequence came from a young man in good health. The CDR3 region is CASSDRTSGIRNEQFF. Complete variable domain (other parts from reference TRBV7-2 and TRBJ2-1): GAGVSQSPSNKVTEKGKDVELRCDPISGHTALYWYRQSLGQGLEFLIYFQGNSAPDKSGLPSDRFSAERTGGSVSTLTIQRTQQEDSAVYLCASSDRTSGIRNEQFFGPGTRLTVL.